Below, 26 T cell receptor beta chains from the same sample are listed, as sequenced in a study of T cells in Graves' hyperthyroidism and ophthalmopathy. Amplification of TCR beta CDR3 regions used RNA as the template. The HTBI primer set drove a first-round RT-PCR of the TCR CDR3. From the multiplex PCR reads, TCRdb called clonotypes with MiXCR, one entry per CDR3 protein. The profile covers under 650,000 distinct CDR3 sequences, with about 16% appearing a single time and 3.8% taken by the ten largest. The specimen was blood. The receptors were sampled from a woman in her 30s with Graves' hyperthyroidism.

This clonotype appeared many times. The chain couples TRBV29-1 to TRBJ1-1; no clear D. V lost 3 bases and J 0 bases, leaving 11 bases between the germline ends. Germline CDR1 is SQVTM and CDR2 is ANQGSEA. The CDR3 runs 14 residues. CDR3 protein: CSVEASTVNTEAFF. The CDR3 nucleotides read TGCAGCGTTGAGGCCTCTACAGTGAACACTGAAGCTTTCTTT.

The genes are TRBV2 and TRBJ1-3; 9 bases map to TRBD1. Germline CDR1 and CDR2: SNHLY and FYNNEI. Trimming took 9 bases from V and 3 from J; bases not matched to a gene: 6. The CDR3 sequence is 14 residues long. The CDR3 region has the DNA TGTGCCAGTACCGGGACAGGGAATGGAAACACCATATATTTT. Translating it yields CASTGTGNGNTIYF.

This clonotype has more than one count but fewer than ten. The chain is built from TRBV3-1 and TRBJ2-1; D is possibly TRBD1 (6 bases). Germline V gives CDR1 LGHDT, CDR2 YNNKEL (reference sequence). The CDR3 length is 19 residues. V was trimmed by 1 base and J by 0 bases, leaving 19 bases between them. CDR3 loop: CASSQGTIAYRDSYNEQFF. The CDR3 DNA follows: TGTGCCAGCAGCCAAGGGACAATAGCTTACAGGGACTCCTACAATGAGCAGTTCTTC.

This clonotype turned up a few times. The rearrangement uses TRBV6-2 or TRBV6-3 and TRBJ1-2; weak D call: TRBD1 (6 bases). Germline V gene data show CDR1 as MNHEY and CDR2 as SVGEGT. The CDR3 contains 18 residues. V was shortened by 6 bases and J by 2 bases, with 25 bases between the two germline ends. As DNA, the CDR3 is TGTGCCAGCAGCCGCGTGGAGGCCGGGGGGGCACCGAACTATGGCTACACCTTC. Translation: CASSRVEAGGAPNYGYTF.

This clonotype was counted at least ten times. The rearrangement uses TRBV12-3 or TRBV12-4 and TRBJ2-3; the D gene could be TRBD1 or TRBD2 (5 bases each). V lost 2 bases to trimming and J lost 6 bases, with 15 bases between them. The CDR3 is 15 amino acids. CDR3: CASSLIGAGVDTQYF. The CDR3 region has the DNA TGTGCCAGCAGTTTAATCGGGGCTGGGGTGGATACGCAGTATTTT.

J is TRBJ1-3 and V is TRBV29-1, with a tentative D call TRBD1 (6 bases). Germline lookup yields CDR1 SQVTM and CDR2 ANQGSEA. The CDR3 runs 12 residues. V lost 4 bases and J lost 8, with 12 bases in between. This CDR3 is CSVAQGWDTIYF. CDR3 nucleotides: TGCAGCGTTGCACAGGGTTGGGACACCATATATTTT.

This clonotype was detected only a few times. A much bigger clone sits one base away, suggesting this may be a read error. The V and J genes are TRBV12-3 or TRBV12-4 and TRBJ2-1, with TRBD2 identical over 11 bases. The CDR3 totals 16 residues. The CDR3 coding sequence is TGTGCCTGCAGTTTAGCTAGCGGGAGGCAGCGCGATGAGCAGTTCTTC. Translating gives CACSLASGRQRDEQFF.

The V and J genes are TRBV19 and TRBJ2-2; the D call may be TRBD1 or TRBD2 (6 bases each). The V gene's germline CDR1 is LNHDA and CDR2 SQIVND (reference sequence). The CDR3 extends over 15 amino acids. Deletions cut 4 bases from V and 6 bases from J, with 15 bases between. The CDR3 nucleotides are TGTGCCAGTAGTACCTCGGGGGCGTTCTCCGGGGAGCTGTTTTTT. Translation: CASSTSGAFSGELFF. Complete variable domain (other parts from reference TRBV19 and TRBJ2-2): DGGITQSPKYLFRKEGQNVTLSCEQNLNHDAMYWYRQDPGQGLRLIYYSQIVNDFQKGDIAEGYSVSREKKESFPLTVTSAQKNPTAFYLCASSTSGAFSGELFFGEGSRLTVL.

This chain connects TRBV6-1 to TRBJ2-7; TRBD2 is a possible D gene (6 bases). The CDR3 contains 13 residues. Trimming shortened V by 1 base and J by 7 bases, and 11 bases separated the two germline ends. CDR1 is MNHNS, CDR2 SASEGT, per germline. In DNA form, the CDR3 reads TGTGCCAGCAGTGAAGGTCCGGGACTTGAGCAGTACTTC. The encoded protein is CASSEGPGLEQYF.

The CDR3 DNA reads as TGTGCCAGTAGTAGGGGGCTGGGGATTAAGACCGGGGAGCTGTTTTTT. It codes for CASSRGLGIKTGELFF. The chain has TRBV19 and TRBJ2-2; tentative D call: TRBD1 (6 bases). The CDR3 totals 16 residues. V was pared by 4 bases and J by 5 bases, with 17 bases between. Germline CDR1 reads LNHDA; CDR2 reads SQIVND (reference sequence). Looking up the rest from reference TRBV19 and TRBJ2-2 gives the full variable domain: DGGITQSPKYLFRKEGQNVTLSCEQNLNHDAMYWYRQDPGQGLRLIYYSQIVNDFQKGDIAEGYSVSREKKESFPLTVTSAQKNPTAFYLCASSRGLGIKTGELFFGEGSRLTVL.

This clonotype was detected only a few times. The chain recombines TRBV3-1 with TRBJ2-1; 10 bases line up with TRBD2. Per the germline V gene, CDR1 is LGHDT and CDR2 is YNNKEL (reference sequence). Unmatched junction bases numbered 6, after V lost 1 base and J lost 9 bases. This CDR3 comprises 15 residues. CDR3 in DNA: TGTGCCAGCAGCCAAGTCAAAGCGGGAGGGGGTGAGCAGTTCTTC. This encodes CASSQVKAGGGEQFF.

This clonotype has a handful of counts. The chain is built from TRBV11-2 and TRBJ2-1, with D maybe TRBD1 (5 bases). Germline CDR1 SGHAT, CDR2 FQNNGV. The CDR3 has 15 residues. Between the trimmed V and J ends, which lost 2 bases and 4 bases, there was a span of 12 bases. CDR3: CASSLQGAGYNEQFF. In DNA, the CDR3 is TGTGCCAGCAGCTTACAGGGTGCTGGGTACAATGAGCAGTTCTTC.

The table lists this clonotype with many counts. This chain joins TRBV18 and TRBJ1-1; D is undetermined. The germline V and J ends were trimmed by 8 bases and 1 base, with 8 bases remaining between them. The CDR3 runs to 12 residues. In germline, CDR1 is KGHSH, CDR2 LQKENI. CDR3 in DNA: TGTGCCAGCGGCACCCCGAACACTGAAGCTTTCTTT. Protein sequence: CASGTPNTEAFF.

This clonotype was counted between two and nine times. The chain recombines TRBV30 with TRBJ1-2; D remains unclear. Trimming took off 0 bases at V and 8 bases at J, with 7 bases between the two ends. This CDR3 contains 11 residues. CDR1 and CDR2 (germline): GTSNPN, SVGIG (reference sequence). CDR3 in DNA: TGTGCCTGGAGTGTCGGGTTCGGCTACACCTTC. Translation: CAWSVGFGYTF. Based on the CDR3 plus reference TRBV30 and TRBJ1-2, the full variable domain is SQTIHQWPATLVQPVGSPLSLECTVEGTSNPNLYWYRQAAGRGLQLLFYSVGIGQISSEVPQNLSASRPQDRQFILSSKKLLLSDSGFYLCAWSVGFGYTFGSGTRLTVV.

V usage is TRBV20-1 and J usage is TRBJ2-7; 9 bases map to TRBD1. The CDR3 consists of 13 residues. The trim removed 3 bases at V and 6 bases at J, leaving 6 bases unmatched. Germline CDR1 is DFQATT and CDR2 is SNEGSKA (reference sequence). CDR3: CSARGGTGFEQYF. The CDR3 DNA reads as TGCAGTGCTAGGGGGGGGACAGGGTTCGAGCAGTACTTC.

This clonotype was recorded once. This chain uses TRBV6-1 with TRBJ2-7, with D uncertain. Per germline, CDR1 MNHNS and CDR2 SASEGT. V was shortened by 8 bases and J by 1 base, with 18 bases between the two germline ends. This CDR3 region has 15 residues. The CDR3 DNA reads TGTGCCAGCCCACCACGGGCCGGGTCGTCCTACGAGCAGTACTTC. Amino acids: CASPPRAGSSYEQYF.

The chain employs TRBV4-1 and TRBJ2-7; 7 bases agree with TRBD1. Germline assignment: CDR1 MGHRA and CDR2 YSYEKL. Germline trimming cut 2 bases from V and 3 bases from J; bases unmatched to any gene: 4. The CDR3 spans 14 residues. Here the CDR3 DNA reads TGCGCCAGCAGCCAAACCGGGACAGACTACGAGCAGTACTTC. Translating it yields CASSQTGTDYEQYF.

Ten or more counts support this clonotype. The V gene is TRBV30, the J gene TRBJ1-2; D is unresolved. The germline V gene has CDR1 GTSNPN and CDR2 SVGIG (reference sequence). V dropped 0 bases and J dropped 7 bases, with 12 bases sitting between them. The CDR3 runs to 13 residues. In DNA, the CDR3 is TGTGCCTGGAGTGTATATGCAGTAGGTGGCTACACCTTC. This sequence encodes CAWSVYAVGGYTF.

This clonotype was seen ten or more times. This chain joins TRBV29-1 and TRBJ2-1; 7 bases are a match to TRBD1. V lost 4 bases and J lost 10; bases outside the gene matches: 7. Germline CDR1 and CDR2: SQVTM and ANQGSEA. This CDR3 is built from 12 residues. CDR3 sequence reads: CSVARGLEEQFF. The CDR3 DNA follows: TGCAGCGTTGCTAGGGGGCTAGAGGAGCAGTTCTTC.

To note about this clonotype: At one of its ends the junction is not consistent with the germline gene, which may arise from a read error. The chain has TRBV7-9 and TRBJ2-5; 8 nucleotides agree with TRBD1. CDR1 is SEHNR and CDR2 is FQNEAQ in the germline V gene (reference sequence). CDR3 length equals 17 residues. CDR3 nucleotide sequence: TGTGCCAGCAGCCAGGCCGTCCTGACAGGGGACCAAGAGACCCAATACTTC. This translates into CASSQAVLTGDQETQYF.

This chain connects TRBV6-1 to TRBJ1-3; a possible D gene is TRBD1 (6 bases). The CDR3 sequence is 16 residues long. Germline CDR1 MNHNS, CDR2 SASEGT. V lost 5 bases to trimming and J lost 1 base, with 15 bases between them. The CDR3 here is CASSPLQGSSGNTIYF. In nucleotides, the CDR3 is TGTGCCAGCAGTCCACTTCAGGGGAGTTCTGGAAACACCATATATTTT.

This clonotype has at least ten counts. J is TRBJ1-2 and V is TRBV20-1, with 9 bases that match TRBD1. From germline, CDR1 is DFQATT and CDR2 SNEGSKA (reference sequence). Losses at the gene ends were 6 bases for V and 4 bases for J; bases not matched to a gene: 6. This CDR3 is 13 amino acids long. The CDR3 sequence is CSAHGTGRYGYTF. CDR3 sequence (DNA): TGCAGTGCCCATGGGACAGGGCGCTATGGCTACACCTTC.

In its sample, this clonotype was seen a few times. V is TRBV5-4 and J is TRBJ2-2, with D perhaps matching TRBD1 or TRBD2 (5 bases each). Per germline, CDR1 SGHNT and CDR2 YYREEE (reference sequence). CDR3 size: 15 residues. V was clipped by 4 bases and J by 0 bases, with 10 bases between them. CDR3 sequence (DNA): TGTGCCAGCAGCATGGGACCAACGAACACCGGGGAGCTGTTTTTT. This gives the protein CASSMGPTNTGELFF. The complete variable domain, with remaining parts taken from reference TRBV5-4 and TRBJ2-2, reads ETGVTQSPTHLIKTRGQQVTLRCSSQSGHNTVSWYQQALGQGPQFIFQYYREEENGRGNFPPRFSGLQFPNYSSELNVNALELDDSALYLCASSMGPTNTGELFFGEGSRLTVL.

The table lists this clonotype with many counts. The chain combines TRBV27 with TRBJ2-7; D is possibly TRBD2 (6 bases). CDR3 size: 12 residues. CDR1 and CDR2 (germline): MNHEY, SMNVEV (reference sequence). V was pared by 10 bases and J by 1 base, with 11 bases between. CDR3 region: CATGTVSYEQYF. CDR3 sequence (DNA): TGTGCCACAGGGACTGTATCCTACGAGCAGTACTTC.

CDR3 loop: CAWRDRTLPYEQYF. CDR3 coding DNA: TGTGCCTGGAGGGACAGGACGCTCCCCTACGAGCAGTACTTC. This chain connects TRBV30 to TRBJ2-7, with 7 bases fitting TRBD1. The V gene end was trimmed by 3 bases and the J gene end by 2 bases; junction bases not matched to a gene: 7. Germline V gives CDR1 GTSNPN, CDR2 SVGIG (reference sequence). This CDR3 region has 14 residues.

In its sample, this clonotype was seen many times. The genes are TRBV7-6 and TRBJ2-7; D is undetermined. V dropped 5 bases and J dropped 0 bases, with 14 bases sitting between them. Looked up from germline, CDR1 is SGHVS and CDR2 is FNYEAQ. The CDR3 sequence is 15 residues long. The CDR3 protein is CASSNKLRSSYEQYF. The CDR3 bases are TGTGCCAGCAGCAATAAACTGAGGAGCTCCTACGAGCAGTACTTC. The full variable domain, in which reference TRBV7-6 and TRBJ2-7 provide the parts outside the CDR3, is GAGVSQSPRYKVTKRGQDVALRCDPISGHVSLYWYRQALGQGPEFLTYFNYEAQQDKSGLPNDRFSAERPEGSISTLTIQRTEQRDSAMYRCASSNKLRSSYEQYFGPGTRLTVT.